The 8 T cell receptor beta chains below come from one sample, sequenced in a study of cytomegalovirus exposure and HLA in healthy donors listed by TCRdb under 2017. To prepare the library, the immunoSEQ multiplex PCR assay was applied. A mixture of 60 forward primers for TCR Vbeta segments and 13 reverse primers for TCR Jbeta segments was used in the multiplex PCR. TCRdb took over this immuneACCESS table, retaining in-frame rearrangements with V and J assigned. Such tables are incomplete; in checked studies, under half of the missing clones stem from an unresolved V gene, and the remainder is unexplained. The sample profile shows roughly 150,000 clones; approximately 82% of them were found once. The ten largest clones represent around 11% of the sample. The specimen was PBMCs. These receptor sequences come from a man aged 18 to 35 in good health and CMV-seropositive.

This chain joins TRBV5-1 and TRBJ2-7; 7 positions match TRBD2. Germline CDR1 reads SGHRS; CDR2 reads YFSETQ. The CDR3 has 13 amino acids. With V trimmed by 4 bases and J by 1 base, 2 bases remained unmatched. The CDR3 DNA reads TGCGCCAGCAGCCGGACTAGTTCCTACGAGCAGTACTTC. Amino acid sequence: CASSRTSSYEQYF.

The chain employs TRBV19 and TRBJ1-1, with D tentatively TRBD1 (6 bases). CDR1 and CDR2 from the germline V gene are LNHDA and SQIVND (reference sequence). CDR3 length equals 16 residues. V dropped 3 bases and J dropped 6 bases, with 20 bases sitting between them. CDR3 protein: CASSMGAGVFPAEAFF. In nucleotides, the CDR3 is TGTGCCAGTAGTATGGGGGCAGGGGTGTTTCCTGCTGAAGCTTTCTTT.

This clone was counted a few times. This chain joins TRBV6-1 and TRBJ2-2, with 8 bases aligning to TRBD2. Germline CDR1 and CDR2: MNHNS and SASEGT. The J segment lost 7 bases and the V segment lost 6 bases, leaving 7 bases of the junction unmatched. This CDR3 spans 14 amino acids. In DNA, the CDR3 is TGTGCCAGCAGGGGTAGCGGGATGAGCGGGGAGCTGTTTTTT. Its protein is CASRGSGMSGELFF.

J is TRBJ2-7 and V is TRBV2, with 7 bases that match TRBD1. The V and J ends lost 7 bases and 4 bases, in that order; junction bases with no gene match: 10. Germline V gives CDR1 SNHLY, CDR2 FYNNEI. The length of the CDR3 is 14 residues. CDR3 in amino acids: CASIVRDSGYEQYF. The CDR3 bases are TGTGCCAGCATCGTACGGGACAGTGGTTACGAGCAGTACTTC.

The chain is built from TRBV29-1 and TRBJ2-1; 14 bases are a match to TRBD2. Germline V gene sequence: CDR1 SQVTM, CDR2 ANQGSEA. Unmatched junction bases numbered 4, after V lost 7 bases and J lost 8 bases. The CDR3 length is 13 residues. CDR3: CSATSGRADEQFF. The CDR3 coding sequence is TGCAGCGCGACTAGCGGGAGGGCCGATGAGCAGTTCTTC.

The CDR3 nucleotides are TGTGCCAGCAGCTTAGCAGCGTACAATGAGCAGTTCTTC. Translating gives CASSLAAYNEQFF. This chain connects TRBV11-3 to TRBJ2-1; D remains ambiguous. V lost 1 base, J lost 4 bases, and 5 bases lay in between. In germline, CDR1 is SGHNT, CDR2 YENEEA. The CDR3 covers 13 residues.

J is TRBJ2-7 and V is TRBV28, with 8 bases lining up with TRBD2. CDR1 and CDR2 (germline): MDHEN, SYDVKM. V was clipped by 10 bases and J by 5 bases; unmatched bases: 16. The CDR3 runs 15 residues. The CDR3 here is CATLRLARVKDEQYF. The CDR3 DNA reads TGTGCCACCCTACGACTAGCGAGAGTTAAGGACGAGCAGTACTTC. Using reference TRBV28 and TRBJ2-7 for the parts outside the CDR3, the full variable domain is DVKVTQSSRYLVKRTGEKVFLECVQDMDHENMFWYRQDPGLGLRLIYFSYDVKMKEKGDIPEGYSVSREKKERFSLILESASTNQTSMYLCATLRLARVKDEQYFGPGTRLTVT.

J is TRBJ2-5 and V is TRBV19, with 7 bases aligning to TRBD2. This CDR3 spans 13 amino acids. In germline, CDR1 is LNHDA, CDR2 SQIVND (reference sequence). The V gene end was trimmed by 8 bases and the J gene end by 0 bases; junction bases not matched to a gene: 3. The chain's CDR3 is CASLSGDQETQYF. The CDR3 DNA reads as TGTGCCAGTCTAAGCGGGGACCAAGAGACCCAGTACTTC.